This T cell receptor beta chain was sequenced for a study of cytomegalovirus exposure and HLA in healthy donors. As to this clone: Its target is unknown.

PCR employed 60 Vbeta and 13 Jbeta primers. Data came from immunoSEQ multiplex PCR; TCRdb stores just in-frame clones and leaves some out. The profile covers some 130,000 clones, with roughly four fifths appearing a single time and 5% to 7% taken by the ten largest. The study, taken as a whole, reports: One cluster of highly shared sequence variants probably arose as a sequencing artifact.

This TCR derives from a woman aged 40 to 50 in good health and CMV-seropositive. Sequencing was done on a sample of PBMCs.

The CDR3 sequence is CASSLARGDTHYNEQFF. The CDR3 DNA reads TGTGCCAGCAGCTTGGCCAGGGGGGACACTCACTACAATGAGCAGTTCTTC. This chain links TRBV5-4 with TRBJ2-1; tentatively, D is TRBD1 (7 bases). Looked up from germline, CDR1 is SGHNT and CDR2 is YYREEE (reference sequence). This CDR3 contains 17 residues. V lost 0 bases to trimming and J lost 3 bases, with 16 bases between them.